The 32 T cell receptor beta chains below come from one sample, sequenced in a study of beta chain features in type 1 diabetes. Every isolated RNA sample was fully reverse transcribed, so sequencing captured expressed TCRB transcripts. Using immunoSEQ multiplex PCR, the repertoire was profiled, and TCRdb retains in-frame clones only, with some absent. The table has 130,000 to 150,000 clones, nearly 9.5% seen once. The sequencing input was central memory CD4+ T cells from blood. These receptors came from a man aged 18 to 29 in good health.

The chain couples TRBV18 to TRBJ1-2; 7 nucleotides line up with TRBD1. The germline CDR1 and CDR2 sequences are KGHSH and LQKENI. V lost 5 bases, J lost 8 bases, and 8 bases stayed unmatched. This CDR3 spans 13 amino acids. The CDR3 region is CASSSYRGEGYTF. The CDR3 DNA is TGTGCCAGCTCATCCTACAGGGGAGAAGGCTACACCTTC.

The rearrangement uses TRBV11-2 and TRBJ2-1, with TRBD1 as a possible D gene (7 bases). Trimming cost V 5 bases and J 4 bases, with 15 bases left between them. CDR1 is SGHAT and CDR2 is FQNNGV in the germline V gene. This CDR3 comprises 15 residues. The CDR3 loop is CASSEGGQLYNEQFF. The CDR3 coding sequence is TGTGCCAGCAGCGAGGGGGGACAGCTATACAATGAGCAGTTCTTC.

This clone came up a few times. The chain links TRBV30 to TRBJ1-5; D possibly corresponds to TRBD1 (6 bases). The CDR3 has 14 residues. V dropped 2 bases and J dropped 4 bases, with 12 bases sitting between them. Germline values: CDR1 GTSNPN, CDR2 SVGIG (reference sequence). CDR3 in amino acids: CAWSTGLLNQPQHF. The CDR3 bases are TGTGCCTGGAGTACAGGGTTACTAAATCAGCCCCAGCATTTT.

This clone has just a few counts. J is TRBJ2-5 and V is TRBV6-5; possibly TRBD2 for D (5 bases). Trimming left V 7 bases short and J 5 bases short, with 11 bases between. This CDR3 spans 12 amino acids. CDR1 and CDR2 (germline): MNHEY, SVGAGI. DNA of the CDR3: TGTGCCAGCAACGTGGACTGGGAGACCCAGTACTTC. Amino acid sequence: CASNVDWETQYF.

The rearrangement joins TRBV6-4 to TRBJ2-7; the match to TRBD2 covers 9 bases. The junction had 7 bases not matched to a gene; V was cut back by 6 bases and J by 1 base. The CDR3 contains 15 residues. Germline loops: CDR1 MRHNA, CDR2 SNTAGT. The CDR3 bases are TGTGCCAGCAGGGTAAATCTAGCGGGGTCCTACGAGCAGTACTTC. Translated, it gives CASRVNLAGSYEQYF.

This clone has only a few counts. The J gene is TRBJ2-4, the V gene TRBV19; a weak D match, TRBD1 (6 bases). Germline CDR1 reads LNHDA; CDR2 reads SQIVND (reference sequence). V was pared by 5 bases and J by 1 base, with 18 bases between. The CDR3 runs 17 residues. The CDR3 nucleotides read TGTGCCAGTAGTGGACGACAGGATGCGGTGGCCAAAAACATTCAGTACTTC. The encoded protein is CASSGRQDAVAKNIQYF. Full variable domain (rest looked up from reference TRBV19 and TRBJ2-4): DGGITQSPKYLFRKEGQNVTLSCEQNLNHDAMYWYRQDPGQGLRLIYYSQIVNDFQKGDIAEGYSVSREKKESFPLTVTSAQKNPTAFYLCASSGRQDAVAKNIQYFGAGTRLSVL.

V is TRBV2 and J is TRBJ1-5; D is perhaps TRBD1 (5 bases). The CDR3 runs 13 residues. Germline V gives CDR1 SNHLY, CDR2 FYNNEI. V shed 10 bases and J shed 5 bases, with 15 bases lying between them. CDR3 in DNA: TGTGCCACCAGCGGGGGTGGCGATCAGCCCCAGCATTTT. Its protein product is CATSGGGDQPQHF.

This clone was observed a few times. The chain uses TRBV5-1 and TRBJ2-1; no definite D call. CDR1 is SGHRS and CDR2 is YFSETQ in the germline V gene. This CDR3 comprises 15 residues. V shed 0 bases and J shed 2 bases, with 9 bases lying between them. The CDR3 sequence: CASSLGGGTYNEQFF. Here the CDR3 DNA reads TGCGCCAGCAGCTTGGGAGGCGGTACCTACAATGAGCAGTTCTTC.

The sample holds a few counts of this clone. The DNA of the CDR3 is TGTGCCAGCAGCTACCTACGCTCGGGGGAGAGCTACACCTTC. It yields the protein CASSYLRSGESYTF. The chain couples TRBV7-9 to TRBJ1-2, with a tentative D call TRBD1 (5 bases). V gave up 4 bases and J gave up 9 bases, with 18 bases separating them. Germline-derived CDR1 and CDR2 are SEHNR and FQNEAQ (reference sequence). CDR3 size: 14 residues.

The chain carries TRBV28 and TRBJ2-7; 9 bases line up with TRBD2. Germline CDR1 MDHEN, CDR2 SYDVKM. CDR3 length equals 15 residues. The J segment lost 7 bases and the V segment lost 3 bases, leaving 10 bases of the junction unmatched. The CDR3 spells CASSLLAGVFWEQYF. As DNA, the CDR3 is TGTGCCAGCAGTTTGTTAGCGGGGGTGTTCTGGGAGCAGTACTTC.

The V gene is TRBV7-2, the J gene TRBJ2-1, with 7 bases fitting TRBD2. J was trimmed by 5 bases and V by 5 bases; bases with no gene match: 9. Germline CDR1 is SGHTA and CDR2 is FQGNSA. This CDR3 comprises 15 residues. CDR3 in DNA: TGTGCCAGCAGCCTTTACGGGGGGACTGACAATGAGCAGTTCTTC. It translates to CASSLYGGTDNEQFF.

There are a few counts of this clone. This rearrangement joins TRBV6-6 to TRBJ2-3, with TRBD2 matching 13 bases. Trimming cost V 5 bases and J 8 bases; bases outside gene matches: 10. CDR3 size: 16 residues. Looked up from germline, CDR1 is MNHNY and CDR2 is SVGAGI (reference sequence). The CDR3 nucleotides are TGTGCCAGCAGTCCCCCACTAGCGGGGGGGCCGGGTACGCAGTATTTT. This codes for CASSPPLAGGPGTQYF.

DNA for the CDR3: TGCGGACAATCTACAGGGACGACAGATACGCAGTATTTT. It encodes CGQSTGTTDTQYF. The rearrangement joins TRBV29-1 to TRBJ2-3; D might be TRBD1 (6 bases). Germline loops: CDR1 SQVTM, CDR2 ANQGSEA. There are 13 residues in the CDR3.

In its sample, this clone was seen a few times. Here the CDR3 reads CASSLAGSGGRSYEQYF. CDR3 coding DNA: TGTGCCAGCAGCTTAGCGGGTAGCGGGGGACGGTCCTACGAGCAGTACTTC. The chain has TRBV7-9 and TRBJ2-5, with 9 nucleotides matching TRBD2. The last part of the DNA fits TRBJ2-7 better; the J call may be wrong. From germline, CDR1 is SEHNR and CDR2 FQNEAQ (reference sequence). The CDR3 contains 17 residues.

This clone was found a few times. The chain recombines TRBV6-6 with TRBJ2-5; 10 nucleotides match TRBD2. Germline V lookup: CDR1 MNHNY, CDR2 SVGAGI (reference sequence). The CDR3 is 15 amino acids. V lost 5 bases and J lost 2; bases outside the gene matches: 5. The CDR3 protein is CASSKASGGQETQYF. The CDR3 region has the DNA TGTGCCAGCAGTAAAGCTAGCGGGGGACAAGAGACCCAGTACTTC.

The chain employs TRBV9 and TRBJ2-3; 12 bases fit TRBD2. There are 16 residues in the CDR3. V shed 2 bases and J 4 bases; nucleotides not matched to a gene: 5. The germline V gene has CDR1 SGDLS and CDR2 YYNGEE. The CDR3 sequence is CASSVRTSGVADTQYF. CDR3 coding DNA: TGTGCCAGCAGCGTTCGGACTAGCGGGGTGGCAGATACGCAGTATTTT.

Only a few counts were recorded for this clone. V gene TRBV2 combines with J gene TRBJ2-3; the match to TRBD1 covers 9 bases. J was trimmed by 5 bases and V by 5 bases; bases with no gene match: 8. Germline CDR1 SNHLY, CDR2 FYNNEI. The CDR3 runs to 15 residues. CDR3 nucleotides: TGTGCCAGCAGTTGGATGACAGGGGGGAAAGATACGCAGTATTTT. Its protein is CASSWMTGGKDTQYF.

This rearrangement joins TRBV30 to TRBJ1-5, with D hard to call. The germline gives CDR1 GTSNPN, CDR2 SVGIG (reference sequence). V lost 1 base and J 3 bases, leaving 7 bases between the germline ends. The CDR3 runs to 13 residues. CDR3 coding DNA: TGTGCCTGGAGTGAGAGGGCCAATCAGCCCCAGCATTTT. Encoded protein: CAWSERANQPQHF.

This clone turned up a few times. V gene TRBV7-9 combines with J gene TRBJ2-3, with TRBD2 matching over 9 bases. The V gene's germline CDR1 is SEHNR and CDR2 FQNEAQ (reference sequence). Losses at the gene ends were 4 bases for V and 1 base for J; bases not matched to a gene: 3. There are 15 residues in the CDR3. The CDR3: CASSSSGGRTDTQYF. In nucleotides, the CDR3 is TGTGCCAGCAGCTCCAGCGGGGGGCGCACAGATACGCAGTATTTT.

This clone was detected only a few times. The gene calls are TRBV19 and TRBJ2-2; D may be TRBD1 (6 bases). The CDR3 spans 14 residues. The germline gives CDR1 LNHDA, CDR2 SQIVND (reference sequence). Trimming shortened V by 11 bases and J by 0 bases, and 13 bases separated the two germline ends. For the CDR3, the DNA is TGTGCCTCGAGAGACAGGCCGAACACCGGGGAGCTGTTTTTT. It yields the protein CASRDRPNTGELFF.

Only a few counts were recorded for this clone. This chain joins TRBV5-1 and TRBJ1-4; D may be TRBD1 (5 bases). The CDR3 has 15 residues. V lost 4 bases and J lost 5, with 15 bases in between. Germline CDR1 is SGHRS and CDR2 is YFSETQ. The CDR3: CASSTLGGKNEKLFF. As DNA, the CDR3 is TGCGCCAGCAGCACACTCGGGGGAAAAAATGAAAAACTGTTTTTT.

The chain is built from TRBV5-1 and TRBJ2-3; TRBD2 agrees at 7 bases. The germline gives CDR1 SGHRS, CDR2 YFSETQ. The CDR3 sequence is 16 residues long. With V trimmed by 0 bases and J by 3 bases, 7 bases remained unmatched. The CDR3 loop reads CASSLVGTSETDTQYF. DNA for the CDR3: TGCGCCAGCAGCTTGGTGGGTACTAGCGAAACAGATACGCAGTATTTT.

This clone appeared a few times. The chain uses TRBV4-1 and TRBJ2-6; the D gene is possibly TRBD1 (6 bases). The CDR3 consists of 18 residues. V lost 1 base, J lost 0 bases, and 13 bases lay in between. Germline V gene data show CDR1 as MGHRA and CDR2 as YSYEKL. The CDR3 is CASSQGQGPFSGANVLTF. For the CDR3, the DNA is TGCGCCAGCAGCCAAGGGCAGGGGCCCTTCTCTGGGGCCAACGTCCTGACTTTC.

This chain joins TRBV30 and TRBJ1-3; maybe TRBD1 (5 bases). Between the trimmed V and J ends, which lost 0 bases and 3 bases, there was a span of 9 bases. Germline V gene data show CDR1 as GTSNPN and CDR2 as SVGIG (reference sequence). This CDR3 contains 14 residues. The CDR3 region has the DNA TGTGCCTGGAGTGTGGGGGGAGGTGGAAACACCATATATTTT. It is translated as CAWSVGGGGNTIYF.

The gene calls are TRBV30 and TRBJ1-4, with a tentative D call TRBD1 (5 bases). Trimming took 1 base from V and 8 from J, leaving 20 bases between them. CDR1 is GTSNPN and CDR2 is SVGIG in the germline V gene (reference sequence). The CDR3 sequence is 16 residues long. CDR3 sequence reads: CAWSDRNLGRGEKLFF. The CDR3 DNA reads as TGTGCCTGGAGTGACCGCAACCTCGGGAGGGGCGAAAAACTGTTTTTT. The variable domain in full, with the rest retrieved from reference TRBV30 and TRBJ1-4, is SQTIHQWPATLVQPVGSPLSLECTVEGTSNPNLYWYRQAAGRGLQLLFYSVGIGQISSEVPQNLSASRPQDRQFILSSKKLLLSDSGFYLCAWSDRNLGRGEKLFFGSGTQLSVL.

This clone was detected a few times. The J gene is TRBJ1-4, the V gene TRBV10-3, with 7 bases identical to TRBD1. The CDR3 is 12 amino acids. CDR1 and CDR2 from the germline V gene are ENHRY and SYGVKD. The ends lost 10 bases at V and 6 bases at J; junction bases unmatched: 5. CDR3 sequence: CATKDRDEKLFF. The CDR3 bases are TGTGCCACCAAAGACAGGGATGAAAAACTGTTTTTT.

This clone appeared a few times. The chain has TRBV9 and TRBJ2-7; 7 bases agree with TRBD2. Per germline, CDR1 SGDLS and CDR2 YYNGEE. This CDR3 contains 14 residues. After removal of 4 bases from V and 2 bases from J, the junction contained 6 bases not matched to a gene. This CDR3 reads CASSRGVSTYEQYF. The CDR3 DNA reads TGTGCCAGCAGCCGGGGGGTCTCTACCTACGAGCAGTACTTC.

The chain combines TRBV20-1 with TRBJ1-2; 7 nucleotides line up with TRBD1. V shed 3 bases and J 8 bases; nucleotides not matched to a gene: 3. CDR3 length: 11 amino acids. The germline V gene has CDR1 DFQATT and CDR2 SNEGSKA (reference sequence). This CDR3 reads CSASEQGGYTF. CDR3 in DNA: TGCAGTGCTAGCGAACAGGGGGGCTACACCTTC.

This chain links TRBV18 with TRBJ2-3; TRBD2 aligns across 9 bases. Unmatched junction bases numbered 5, after V lost 0 bases and J lost 1 base. The CDR3 consists of 17 residues. Germline CDR1 is KGHSH and CDR2 is LQKENI. CDR3 sequence (DNA): TGTGCCAGCTCACCACCTCAGCGGGGGGATGGCACAGATACGCAGTATTTT. This encodes CASSPPQRGDGTDTQYF. The whole variable domain, filled in from reference TRBV18 and TRBJ2-3, reads NAGVMQNPRHLVRRRGQEARLRCSPMKGHSHVYWYRQLPEEGLKFMVYLQKENIIDESGMPKERFSAEFPKEGPSILRIQQVVRGDSAAYFCASSPPQRGDGTDTQYFGPGTRLTVL.

This clone was detected only a few times. The genes are TRBV4-1 and TRBJ1-1; D not certain. The length of the CDR3 is 14 residues. CDR1 is MGHRA and CDR2 is YSYEKL in the germline V gene. The V gene lost 1 base and the J gene lost 5 bases, with 11 bases spanning the gap. The CDR3 loop reads CASSQAPTGTEAFF. The CDR3 bases are TGCGCCAGCAGCCAAGCCCCCACGGGGACTGAAGCTTTCTTT.

The gene calls are TRBV30 and TRBJ2-2; D is uncertain. Germline assignment: CDR1 GTSNPN and CDR2 SVGIG (reference sequence). Deletions cut 1 base from V and 8 bases from J, with 5 bases between. CDR3 length: 11 residues. The CDR3 protein is CAWSARGELFF. The CDR3 nucleotides are TGTGCCTGGAGTGCCAGAGGGGAGCTGTTTTTT.

The V gene is TRBV6-6, the J gene TRBJ1-6; D remains unclear. Per germline, CDR1 MNHNY and CDR2 SVGAGI (reference sequence). The CDR3 spans 15 residues. Trimming pared 2 bases from V and 5 bases from J, leaving 10 bases between. The CDR3 sequence: CASSYDRGNNSPLHF. The CDR3 bases are TGTGCCAGCAGTTACGATCGGGGAAATAATTCACCCCTCCACTTT.